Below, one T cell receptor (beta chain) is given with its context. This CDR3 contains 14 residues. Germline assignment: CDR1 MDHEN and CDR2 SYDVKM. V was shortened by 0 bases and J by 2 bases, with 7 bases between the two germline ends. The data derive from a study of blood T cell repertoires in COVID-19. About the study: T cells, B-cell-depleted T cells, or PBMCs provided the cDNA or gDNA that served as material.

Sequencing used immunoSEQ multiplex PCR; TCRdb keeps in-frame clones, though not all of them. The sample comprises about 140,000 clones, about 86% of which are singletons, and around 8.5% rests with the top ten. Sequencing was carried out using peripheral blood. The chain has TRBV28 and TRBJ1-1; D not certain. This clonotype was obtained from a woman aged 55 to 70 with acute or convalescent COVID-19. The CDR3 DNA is TGTGCCAGCAGTTTATGGGGAGGAAACACTGAAGCTTTCTTT. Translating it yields CASSLWGGNTEAFF.